This T cell receptor (beta chain) was recovered during a study of cytomegalovirus exposure and HLA in healthy donors. Overall study findings and caveats: Indistinguishable V segments, including TRBV6-2 and TRBV6-3, were excluded. Immune exposure was documented only through CMV serostatus. Rarity held for most TCR sequences, but there were some public TCRs that occurred in many donors.

V dropped 0 bases and J dropped 0 bases, with 10 bases sitting between them. The CDR3 is made up of 16 amino acids. Germline V gene sequence: CDR1 SGHRS, CDR2 YFSETQ. The PCR used 60 Vbeta and 13 Jbeta primers. Using immunoSEQ multiplex PCR, the repertoire was profiled, and TCRdb retains in-frame clones only, with some absent. The sample yields around 110,000 clones, 75% to 90% seen once. About this clone itself: The target antigen is unknown.

Sequencing was performed on PBMCs. This receptor was taken from a man between 25 and 39 years old in good health and CMV-seronegative. The V call is TRBV5-1, the J call TRBJ2-1; D perhaps matches TRBD1 (5 bases). The CDR3: CASSLGQLLSYNEQFF. In nucleotides, the CDR3 is TGCGCCAGCAGCTTGGGACAGCTGCTCTCCTACAATGAGCAGTTCTTC.